The 6 T cell receptor beta chains below come from one sample, sequenced in a study of blood T cell repertoires in COVID-19. Some clones are missing from TCRdb's copy, which holds only in-frame ones; the method was immunoSEQ multiplex PCR. This sample yields 300,000 to 400,000 clones, of which about 91% are seen a single time; roughly 1.7% belongs to the top ten. Sequencing was performed on peripheral blood. The receptors come from a woman aged 25 to 45 with COVID-19, enrolled during active disease.

This clone has a single count. This chain joins TRBV10-3 and TRBJ1-2; 11 bases fit TRBD1. CDR1 ENHRY and CDR2 SYGVKD come from the germline V gene. This CDR3 is built from 15 residues. The junction had 9 bases not matched to a gene; V was cut back by 4 bases and J by 8 bases. CDR3 region: CAISGRDRGFYGYTF. The CDR3 coding sequence is TGTGCCATCAGTGGACGGGACAGGGGGTTTTACGGCTACACCTTC.

V gene TRBV7-8 combines with J gene TRBJ1-2; possibly TRBD1 for D (5 bases). Trimming stripped 1 base from V and 0 bases from J, with 12 bases between. The CDR3 has 16 amino acids. Germline lookup yields CDR1 SGHVS and CDR2 FQNEAQ. CDR3 nucleotides: TGTGCCAGCAGCTTAGGGGGACTGGGAGCTAACTATGGCTACACCTTC. Its protein product is CASSLGGLGANYGYTF.

The sample holds one count of this clone. The CDR3 region is CASSYVGANYGYTF. CDR3 coding DNA: TGTGCCAGCAGTTACGTGGGAGCTAACTATGGCTACACCTTC. J is TRBJ1-2 and V is TRBV6-5; no firm D call. V shed 2 bases and J shed 0 bases, with 7 bases lying between them. The CDR3 contains 14 residues. CDR1 and CDR2 from the germline V gene are MNHEY and SVGAGI.

The chain combines TRBV7-9 with TRBJ1-2; D is unclear. V lost 7 bases to trimming and J lost 1 base, with 22 bases between them. This CDR3 region has 17 residues. Germline V gene sequence: CDR1 SEHNR, CDR2 FQNEAQ (reference sequence). The CDR3 DNA follows: TGTGCCAGCACCCCGGACTTAATCACGGGAGATAACTATGGCTACACCTTC. Its protein product is CASTPDLITGDNYGYTF. Full variable domain (missing parts from reference TRBV7-9 and TRBJ1-2): DTGVSQNPRHKITKRGQNVTFRCDPISEHNRLYWYRQTLGQGPEFLTYFQNEAQLEKSRLLSDRFSAERPKGSFSTLEIQRTEQGDSAMYLCASTPDLITGDNYGYTFGSGTRLTVV.

In its sample, this clone was seen once. The V gene is TRBV20-1, the J gene TRBJ1-2; D call uncertain. The CDR3 is made up of 14 amino acids. Trimming stripped 3 bases from V and 2 bases from J, with 13 bases between. Germline V gene data show CDR1 as DFQATT and CDR2 as SNEGSKA (reference sequence). CDR3 amino acids: CSASRRESNYGYTF. The CDR3 coding sequence is TGCAGTGCTAGTCGCCGGGAAAGCAACTATGGCTACACCTTC.

V and J are TRBV7-9 and TRBJ2-1; maybe TRBD1 (5 bases). Trimming shortened V by 4 bases and J by 1 base, and 8 bases separated the two germline ends. The CDR3 is 14 amino acids. Germline values: CDR1 SEHNR, CDR2 FQNEAQ (reference sequence). The CDR3 bases are TGTGCCAGCAGCTCAGACAGTTCCTACAATGAGCAGTTCTTC. Translating gives CASSSDSSYNEQFF.